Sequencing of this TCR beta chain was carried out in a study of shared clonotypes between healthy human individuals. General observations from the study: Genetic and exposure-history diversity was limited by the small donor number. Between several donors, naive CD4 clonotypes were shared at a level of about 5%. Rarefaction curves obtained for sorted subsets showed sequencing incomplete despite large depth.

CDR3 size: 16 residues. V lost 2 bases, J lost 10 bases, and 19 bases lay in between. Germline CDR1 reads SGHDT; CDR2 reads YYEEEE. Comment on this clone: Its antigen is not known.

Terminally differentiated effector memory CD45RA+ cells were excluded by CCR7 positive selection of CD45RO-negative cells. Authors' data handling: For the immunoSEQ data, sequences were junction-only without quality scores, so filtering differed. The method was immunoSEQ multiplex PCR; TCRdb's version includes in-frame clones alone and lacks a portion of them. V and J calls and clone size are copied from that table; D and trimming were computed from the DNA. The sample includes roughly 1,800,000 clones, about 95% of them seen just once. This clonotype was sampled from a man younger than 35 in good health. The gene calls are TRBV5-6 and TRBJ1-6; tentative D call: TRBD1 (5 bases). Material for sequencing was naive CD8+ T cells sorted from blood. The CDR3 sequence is CASSFLVRDAGSPLHF. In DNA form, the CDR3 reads TGTGCCAGCAGCTTTCTGGTCAGGGACGCAGGCTCACCCCTCCACTTT.